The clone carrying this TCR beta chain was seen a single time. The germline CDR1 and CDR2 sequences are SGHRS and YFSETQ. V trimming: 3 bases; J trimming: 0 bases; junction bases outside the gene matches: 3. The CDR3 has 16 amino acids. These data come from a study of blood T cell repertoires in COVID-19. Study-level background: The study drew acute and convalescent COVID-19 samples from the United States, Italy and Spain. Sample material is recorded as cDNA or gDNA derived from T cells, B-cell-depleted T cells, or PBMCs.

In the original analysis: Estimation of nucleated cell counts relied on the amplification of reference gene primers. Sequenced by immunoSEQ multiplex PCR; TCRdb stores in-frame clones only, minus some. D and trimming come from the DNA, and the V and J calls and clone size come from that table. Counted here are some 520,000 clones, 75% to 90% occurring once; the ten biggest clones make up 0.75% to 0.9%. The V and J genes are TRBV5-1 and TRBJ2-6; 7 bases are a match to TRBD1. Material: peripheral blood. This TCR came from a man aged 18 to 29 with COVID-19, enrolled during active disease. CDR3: CASSSTGLSGANVLTF. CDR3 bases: TGCGCCAGCAGCTCGACAGGGCTCTCTGGGGCCAACGTCCTGACTTTC.